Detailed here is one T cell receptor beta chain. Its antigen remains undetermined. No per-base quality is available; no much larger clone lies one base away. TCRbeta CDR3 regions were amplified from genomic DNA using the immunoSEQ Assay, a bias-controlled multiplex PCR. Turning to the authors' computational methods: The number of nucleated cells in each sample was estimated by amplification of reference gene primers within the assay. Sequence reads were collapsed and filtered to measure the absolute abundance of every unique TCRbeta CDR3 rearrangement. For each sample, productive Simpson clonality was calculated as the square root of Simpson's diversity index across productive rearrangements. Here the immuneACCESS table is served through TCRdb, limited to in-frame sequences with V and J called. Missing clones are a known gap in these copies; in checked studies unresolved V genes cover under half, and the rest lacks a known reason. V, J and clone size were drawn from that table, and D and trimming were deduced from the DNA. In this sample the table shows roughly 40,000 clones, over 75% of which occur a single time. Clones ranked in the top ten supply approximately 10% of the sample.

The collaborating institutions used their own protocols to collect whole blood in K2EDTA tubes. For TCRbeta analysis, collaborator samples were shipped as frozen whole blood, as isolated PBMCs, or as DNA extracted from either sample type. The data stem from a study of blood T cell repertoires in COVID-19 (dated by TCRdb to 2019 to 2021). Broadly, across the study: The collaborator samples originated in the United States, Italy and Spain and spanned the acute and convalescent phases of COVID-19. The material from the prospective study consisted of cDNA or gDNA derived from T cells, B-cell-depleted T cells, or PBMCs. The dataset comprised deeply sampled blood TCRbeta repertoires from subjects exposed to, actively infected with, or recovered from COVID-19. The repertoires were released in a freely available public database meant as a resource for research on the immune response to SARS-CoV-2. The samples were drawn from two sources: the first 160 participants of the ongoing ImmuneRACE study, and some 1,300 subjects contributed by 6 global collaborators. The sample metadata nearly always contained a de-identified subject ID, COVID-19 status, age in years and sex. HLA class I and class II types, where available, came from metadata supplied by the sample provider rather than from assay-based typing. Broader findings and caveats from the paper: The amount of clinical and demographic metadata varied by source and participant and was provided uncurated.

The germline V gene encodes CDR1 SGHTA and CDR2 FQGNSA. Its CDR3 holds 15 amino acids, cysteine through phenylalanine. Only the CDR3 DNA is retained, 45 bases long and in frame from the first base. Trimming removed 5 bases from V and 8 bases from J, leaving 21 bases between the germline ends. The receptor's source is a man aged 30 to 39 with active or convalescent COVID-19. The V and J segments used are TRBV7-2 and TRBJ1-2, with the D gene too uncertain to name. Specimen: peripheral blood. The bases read TGTGCCAGCAGCCGCATTAGGGAGAGTGGGAAGGGCTACACCTTC. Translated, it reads CASSRIRESGKGYTF.